The entry below gives a single T cell receptor beta chain sequence along with its context. Its specificity is not known. This sample was included in a study of T cell responses to AZD1222 COVID-19 vaccine. Regarding the study as a whole: Baseline testing showed seropositivity in only a handful of AZD1222 recipients.

V lost 3 bases, J lost 7 bases, and 17 bases lay in between. This CDR3 spans 15 amino acids. The V gene's germline CDR1 is MGHDK and CDR2 SYGVNS. Sequencing was performed with immunoSEQ multiplex PCR; in TCRdb, only in-frame clones are kept and a portion is missing. The sample records 150,000 to 180,000 clones, about 85% being singletons. The source was peripheral blood, collected on day 0 of AZD1222 vaccination. The TCR was taken from an adult in good health. The chain is built from TRBV25-1 and TRBJ2-3; weak D call: TRBD2 (7 bases). The chain's CDR3 is CASSDIGGPGNTQYF. CDR3 coding DNA: TGTGCCAGCAGTGATATCGGGGGGCCAGGTAATACGCAGTATTTT.